The clone carrying this T cell receptor beta chain occurred a few times. In TCRdb, the 5' RACE reads were re-called with MiXCR into one record per CDR3 protein. The table has some 330,000 distinct CDR3 sequences, roughly 20% seen once. V shed 1 base and J shed 4 bases, with 5 bases lying between them. Germline assignment: CDR1 DFQATT and CDR2 SNEGSKA (reference sequence). The CDR3 runs to 13 residues. The sample originates from a study of T-cell memory formation after mild COVID-19. This TCR came from an adult woman who had mild COVID-19 (a few samples of this study predate the infection). Cell type and time point are not known. The chain has TRBV20-1 and TRBJ1-6; D is ambiguous. Sequencing input: PBMCs or a T cell subset sorted from them (not recorded which). The CDR3 nucleotides read TGCAGTGCTAGAGCTACTTATAATTCACCCCTCCACTTT. Translation: CSARATYNSPLHF.